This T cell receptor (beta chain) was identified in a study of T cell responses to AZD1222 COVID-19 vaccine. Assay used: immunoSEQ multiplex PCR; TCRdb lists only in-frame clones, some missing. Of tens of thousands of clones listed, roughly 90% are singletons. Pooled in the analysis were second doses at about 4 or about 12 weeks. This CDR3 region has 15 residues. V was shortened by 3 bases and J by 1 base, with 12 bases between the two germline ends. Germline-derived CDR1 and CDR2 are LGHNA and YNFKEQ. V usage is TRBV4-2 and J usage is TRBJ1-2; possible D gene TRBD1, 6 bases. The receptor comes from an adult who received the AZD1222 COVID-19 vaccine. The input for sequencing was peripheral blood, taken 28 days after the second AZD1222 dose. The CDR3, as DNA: TGTGCCAGCAGCCAGTCAGGGGCGAATAACTATGGCTACACCTTC. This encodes CASSQSGANNYGYTF.